This TCR beta chain is drawn from a study of OX40 agonist ivuxolimab in advanced cancers. Study summary: The study gave patients intravenous ivuxolimab at 0.01 to 10 mg/kg every 2 weeks. Allowance was made for prior anti-PD-1, anti-PD-L1 or anti-CTLA-4 therapy, and roughly 40% had some. Dose-escalation patients' cancers were hepatocellular carcinoma, melanoma, renal cell or head and neck cancer.

Assay: immunoSEQ multiplex PCR; the TCRdb copy retains only in-frame clones and omits some. Of approximately 68,000 clones listed, around 87% are singletons. Study-level results: Low levels of normalized T-cell clonal expansion also appeared in some nonresponders.

The CDR3 length is 14 residues. V shed 6 bases, J shed 6 bases, and the junction held 5 bases outside the gene matches. Germline V lookup: CDR1 LGHNT, CDR2 FRNRAP. Worth noting for this clone: The antigen remains undetermined.

V and J are TRBV12-5 and TRBJ1-6; 7 bases map to TRBD1. The sequence was collected from an adult with an advanced solid tumor such as melanoma, head and neck, liver or kidney cancer. The source material was CD4+ or CD8+ T cells sorted from blood, sampled in a trial of the OX40 agonist ivuxolimab. The CDR3 loop reads CASGGTESNSPLHF. The CDR3 bases are TGTGCTAGTGGAGGGACAGAAAGTAATTCACCCCTCCACTTT.